This T cell receptor beta chain was found in a study of human T cells and chemical hapten exposure. This clonotype was seen only a few times. Documented time point: patch test 1, 2 weeks after DPC sensitization. Regarding treatment: therapeutic diphenylcyclopropenone sensitization with weekly scalp DPC. The CDR3 is 14 amino acids. In germline, CDR1 is MNHNS, CDR2 SASEGT. V was trimmed by 8 bases and J by 3 bases, leaving 11 bases between them. Via MiXCR, TCRdb re-called the RACE reads, giving one row per CDR3 protein. The data show approximately 340,000 distinct CDR3 sequences, under 8% seen once. The genes are TRBV6-1 and TRBJ1-6; D not certain. Sequenced here: whole blood, sampled in connection with sensitization to the hapten diphenylcyclopropenone (DPC). The receptor was isolated from a woman under 30 with alopecia areata. Some clones in this sample may be carry-over from other donors' samples. The CDR3 region is CASVGRIYNSPLHF. The CDR3 bases are TGTGCCAGCGTTGGACGGATCTATAATTCACCCCTCCACTTT.